A selection of T cell receptor beta chains follows, all from one sample in a study of monozygotic twins with inflammatory bowel disease. TCRdb reanalyzed the 5' RACE reads and collapses them to one entry per CDR3 protein, without DNA. The sample table sets out 330,000 or so distinct CDR3 sequences. The sequencing input was blood. The receptors were gathered from a human donor with ulcerative colitis or Crohn's disease, or a healthy co-twin of an affected twin (not recorded which). Both conserved end residues are part of each CDR3. Expanded clones get a size class; other rows say once, few or many, or leave the size out.

cdr3_length j_call clone_size v_call cdr3_aa
13 TRBJ2-7 . TRBV20-1 CSATGLAGYEQYF
15 TRBJ2-7 . TRBV6-5 CASSSFRGTLSEQYF
16 TRBJ2-1 . TRBV12-3/TRBV12-4 CASSFRRASRHNEQFF
17 TRBJ2-5 . TRBV20-1 CSAKISGGTEFQETQYF
14 TRBJ2-2 . TRBV29-1 CSVRAHPNTGELFF
12 TRBJ1-3 . TRBV11-2 CASSPRQNTIYF
13 TRBJ1-6 . TRBV10-3 CATTGTGNSPLHF
14 TRBJ1-2 . TRBV5-1 CASSSSGTADGYTF
12 TRBJ2-5 . TRBV5-1 CASSPDQETQYF
15 TRBJ2-7 . TRBV7-2 CASSLQGAAGYEQYF
13 TRBJ2-4 . TRBV29-1 CSVANRAENIQYF
14 TRBJ2-2 . TRBV20-1 CSATSGSATGELFF
14 TRBJ1-2 . TRBV15 CATSSELVISDYTF
14 TRBJ1-2 . TRBV30 CAWGGLQGTWGYTF
15 TRBJ2-7 . TRBV5-4 CASSAAPGVSYEQYF
14 TRBJ1-5 . TRBV2 CASKSGTTGQPQHF
13 TRBJ1-1 . TRBV6-1 CASSAEVDTEAFF
15 TRBJ2-7 . TRBV7-2 CASSKEGGMIYEQYF
13 TRBJ1-1 . TRBV20-1 CSAYGGGAAEAFF
15 TRBJ1-6 . TRBV2 CASSVDRAHNSPLHF
15 TRBJ1-3 . TRBV6-1 CASTPSGGVQNTIYF
14 TRBJ1-1 . TRBV6-6 CASRSGTVNTEAFF
14 TRBJ1-5 . TRBV7-2 CASSRTGAAQPQHF
14 TRBJ2-1 . TRBV30 CAWSVPVAYNEQFF
15 TRBJ2-7 . TRBV20-1 CSARDFRGANYEQYF
11 TRBJ2-5 . TRBV20-1 CSATKQGAQYF
17 TRBJ2-2 . TRBV27 CASSFLTSGRAPGELFF
13 TRBJ1-5 . TRBV29-1 CSALDSSNQPQHF
14 TRBJ2-2 medium-sized TRBV6-4 CASSRQGNTGELFF
16 TRBJ1-5 . TRBV4-3 CASSVESGGSNQPQHF
16 TRBJ2-7 . TRBV5-1 CASSLGQGSFAYEQYF
13 TRBJ1-1 . TRBV5-1 CASSPGGITEAFF
14 TRBJ1-3 . TRBV18 CASSPVGTENTIYF
15 TRBJ1-5 . TRBV7-8 CASSALGAANQPQHF
13 TRBJ1-6 . TRBV7-8 CASSLDVGSPLHF
12 TRBJ1-6 . TRBV20-1 CSGTDRNSTLHF